Reported below is one TCR beta chain. Its antigen is still unknown. The data belong to a study of blood T cells in healthy people across ages. Study-wide findings and caveats: What prevented conclusive comparison of naive and antigen-experienced cells was that PBMCs were unsorted. The recorded TCR beta diversity per million T cells decreased in a roughly linear manner with age. More naive CD4+ cells and higher diversity were found in long-lived than in aged donors.

Germline CDR1 MDHEN, CDR2 SYDVKM. Trimming took 2 bases from V and 4 from J, leaving 8 bases between them. The CDR3 length is 13 residues. Next came a second PCR, run for roughly 6 to 11 cycles, which used a sample-barcoded 5' primer along with a J-beta primer mix. One entry per CDR3 protein, called by TCRdb with MiXCR from the 5' RACE reads. The sample shows some 790,000 distinct CDR3 sequences, 29% of them seen only once. Investigators took ten milliliters of peripheral blood from every donor. The chain links TRBV28 to TRBJ1-2; D gene unclear. The sequence was collected from a woman of 80 years or more in good health. Specimen: blood. Written as DNA, the CDR3 is TGTGCCAGCAGTTTAGGGGTACTCTATGGCTACACCTTC. Its protein product is CASSLGVLYGYTF.